One sample yielded the 28 T cell receptor beta chains listed below, sequenced in a study of shared clonotypes between healthy human individuals. This table comes from immunoSEQ multiplex PCR, and its TCRdb copy is limited to in-frame clones, with some not included. The table records about 580,000 clones, roughly 98% of them present only once. It was CD45RO-negative cells, positively selected for CCR7, that made up naive CD8 cells, with terminally differentiated effector memory CD45RA+ cells excluded. Material for sequencing was naive CD8+ T cells sorted from blood. These receptors came from a man younger than 45 in good health.

This sequence joins TRBV7-6 and TRBJ1-1; unclear D gene. Germline values: CDR1 SGHVS, CDR2 FNYEAQ. This CDR3 has 16 amino acids. Trimming removed 2 bases from V and 2 bases from J, with 15 bases in between. The CDR3 sequence is CASSLKGRDLNTEAFF. CDR3 in DNA: TGTGCCAGCAGCTTAAAGGGCCGGGATTTAAACACTGAAGCTTTCTTT.

The chain combines TRBV2 with TRBJ2-1, with D possibly TRBD2 on 5 matching bases. Per the germline V gene, CDR1 is SNHLY and CDR2 is FYNNEI. This CDR3 has 15 residues. The V gene lost 2 bases and the J gene lost 2 bases, with 10 bases spanning the gap. The DNA of the CDR3 is TGTGCCAGCAGTGAAATAGCGAACACCTACAATGAGCAGTTCTTC. Translated, it gives CASSEIANTYNEQFF.

The rearrangement joins TRBV5-1 to TRBJ2-7; 11 nucleotides align to TRBD2. Trimming at V came to 4 bases and at J to 4 bases, leaving 10 bases not matched to a gene. Germline V gene sequence: CDR1 SGHRS, CDR2 YFSETQ. The CDR3 totals 16 residues. CDR3 sequence: CASSPNPGLAAYEQYF. The CDR3 DNA sequence: TGCGCCAGCAGCCCAAACCCGGGACTAGCGGCATACGAGCAGTACTTC.

The V gene is TRBV5-1, the J gene TRBJ1-1; a weak D match, TRBD1 (5 bases). V lost 4 bases and J lost 5, with 24 bases in between. Looked up from germline, CDR1 is SGHRS and CDR2 is YFSETQ. The CDR3 is 17 amino acids. The CDR3 region is CASSPRVGGVSTTEAFF. The DNA for the CDR3 is TGCGCCAGCAGCCCGAGAGTCGGGGGTGTTTCGACAACTGAAGCTTTCTTT.

The rearrangement uses TRBV11-2 and TRBJ2-7; D gene uncertain. The V end was cut by 3 bases, the J end by 4 bases, with 10 bases between. There are 13 residues in the CDR3. Germline-derived CDR1 and CDR2 are SGHAT and FQNNGV. CDR3 coding DNA: TGTGCCAGCAGCTTGACCGCCGTGTACGAGCAGTACTTC. It encodes CASSLTAVYEQYF.

This chain uses TRBV5-5 with TRBJ2-7; weak D call: TRBD1 (6 bases). Germline V gene lookup returns CDR1 SGHKS and CDR2 YYEKEE (reference sequence). The V gene lost 3 bases and the J gene lost 3 bases, with 10 bases spanning the gap. The CDR3 extends over 13 amino acids. CDR3 in amino acids: CASSWTVLYEQYF. Here the CDR3 DNA reads TGTGCCAGCAGCTGGACAGTTCTCTACGAGCAGTACTTC.

The chain couples TRBV10-1 to TRBJ1-1; possibly TRBD1 for D (5 bases). The CDR3 is 15 residues long. Trimming took 4 bases from V and 5 from J, leaving 17 bases between them. Germline lookup yields CDR1 WNHNN and CDR2 SYGVQD (reference sequence). Here the CDR3 reads CASSARGDWGTEAFF. The DNA of the CDR3 is TGCGCCAGCAGTGCCCGAGGGGACTGGGGTACTGAAGCTTTCTTT.

For the CDR3, the DNA is TGTGCCAGTAGTAATGTCGTCAAGAGCTCCTACGAGCAGTACTTC. Amino acid sequence: CASSNVVKSSYEQYF. J is TRBJ2-7 and V is TRBV19; D is unclear. Trimming shortened V by 4 bases and J by 0 bases, and 13 bases separated the two germline ends. Germline V gene sequence: CDR1 LNHDA, CDR2 SQIVND (reference sequence). CDR3 size: 15 residues.

Only one count was recorded for this clone. This chain links TRBV7-9 with TRBJ2-1, with D unclear. Germline CDR1 reads SEHNR; CDR2 reads FQNEAQ (reference sequence). Trimming stripped 4 bases from V and 4 bases from J, with 5 bases between. The CDR3 runs 12 residues. The CDR3 spells CASSSKYNEQFF. CDR3 bases: TGTGCCAGCAGCTCAAAATACAATGAGCAGTTCTTC.

This chain uses TRBV7-2 with TRBJ2-1; 7 nucleotides agree with TRBD1. This CDR3 has 12 residues. In germline, CDR1 is SGHTA, CDR2 FQGNSA. V lost 5 bases, J lost 15 bases, and 10 bases stayed unmatched. The DNA for the CDR3 is TGTGCCAGCAGCCAAAAAGGACAGGTTTGGTTCTTC. Its translation is CASSQKGQVWFF.

The table lists this clone with a count of one. The chain uses TRBV7-9 and TRBJ1-4, with no clear D. The germline V and J ends were trimmed by 5 bases and 0 bases, with 10 bases remaining between them. The CDR3 extends over 15 amino acids. Per germline, CDR1 SEHNR and CDR2 FQNEAQ (reference sequence). The CDR3 DNA reads as TGTGCCAGCAGCGCTCCAACCACAACTAATGAAAAACTGTTTTTT. It codes for CASSAPTTTNEKLFF.

This chain uses TRBV9 with TRBJ2-1, with D perhaps being TRBD1 or TRBD2 (5 bases each). V was shortened by 3 bases and J by 5 bases, with 12 bases between the two germline ends. Germline assignment: CDR1 SGDLS and CDR2 YYNGEE. This CDR3 has 14 residues. The CDR3 DNA is TGTGCCAGCAGCGGATCGGGGACCGACAATGAGCAGTTCTTC. Its protein product is CASSGSGTDNEQFF.

The genes are TRBV19 and TRBJ1-5, with no clear D. The CDR3 consists of 14 residues. Germline CDR1 and CDR2: LNHDA and SQIVND (reference sequence). The germline V and J ends were trimmed by 6 bases and 0 bases, with 9 bases remaining between them. The CDR3 region has the DNA TGTGCCAGTAGCAGACAATATAGCAATCAGCCCCAGCATTTT. Translating gives CASSRQYSNQPQHF.

The chain has TRBV9 and TRBJ2-2; D call uncertain. This CDR3 contains 12 residues. Germline CDR1 and CDR2: SGDLS and YYNGEE. The V end lost 5 bases, the J end lost 6 bases, and 8 bases lay between the germline ends. The CDR3 is CASSERPGELFF. DNA of the CDR3: TGTGCCAGCAGTGAAAGGCCCGGGGAGCTGTTTTTT.

The rearrangement uses TRBV14 and TRBJ2-7; D gene ambiguous. The ends were cut back, 2 bases at V and 3 bases at J, with 14 bases in the middle. The germline gives CDR1 SGHDN, CDR2 FVKESK. This CDR3 has 15 residues. The CDR3 bases are TGTGCCAGCAGCCAAATGCTCGCATTTATCTACGAGCAGTACTTC. Its protein product is CASSQMLAFIYEQYF.

The chain has TRBV7-2 and TRBJ2-1, with 7 bases lining up with TRBD2. The V gene end was trimmed by 4 bases and the J gene end by 0 bases; junction bases not matched to a gene: 9. The CDR3 has 17 amino acids. CDR1 and CDR2 (germline): SGHTA, FQGNSA. The CDR3 region has the DNA TGTGCCAGCAGCTCAGGTTTGGGACTAACCTCCTACAATGAGCAGTTCTTC. It encodes CASSSGLGLTSYNEQFF.

This rearrangement joins TRBV6-6 to TRBJ2-7; 8 bases line up with TRBD1. Germline V gene lookup returns CDR1 MNHNY and CDR2 SVGAGI (reference sequence). J gave up 5 bases and V 5 bases, and 8 bases lay outside the gene matches. This CDR3 region has 14 residues. In nucleotides, the CDR3 is TGTGCCAGCAGTACGCAGCAGGGGGCAGACGAGCAGTACTTC. Its translation is CASSTQQGADEQYF.

V usage is TRBV30 and J usage is TRBJ2-5; D remains unclear. The CDR3 has 16 residues. V was cut by 0 bases and J by 1 base, with 15 bases left in between. CDR1 and CDR2 from the germline V gene are GTSNPN and SVGIG (reference sequence). CDR3 nucleotide sequence: TGTGCCTGGAGTGTACTCGGCGGAGAGCCCCAAGAGACCCAGTACTTC. Its translation is CAWSVLGGEPQETQYF.

The J gene is TRBJ2-7, the V gene TRBV5-1; 7 nucleotides match TRBD1. After removal of 7 bases from V and 0 bases from J, the junction contained 4 bases not matched to a gene. The CDR3 totals 13 residues. The V gene's germline CDR1 is SGHRS and CDR2 YFSETQ. The CDR3 DNA sequence: TGCGCCAGCCAGACAGGGCCCTCCTACGAGCAGTACTTC. Amino acids: CASQTGPSYEQYF.

J is TRBJ2-7 and V is TRBV7-6; D is undetermined. This CDR3 contains 13 residues. The V end lost 1 base, the J end lost 2 bases, and 6 bases lay between the germline ends. Germline CDR1 and CDR2: SGHVS and FNYEAQ. The CDR3 DNA is TGTGCCAGCAGCTTAGAGTCAGCCTACGAGCAGTACTTC. It codes for CASSLESAYEQYF.

The chain links TRBV7-8 to TRBJ2-7; the D call may be TRBD1 or TRBD2 (6 bases each). CDR3 length: 13 residues. Germline V gene data show CDR1 as SGHVS and CDR2 as FQNEAQ. Trimming removed 3 bases at V and 4 bases at J, with 10 bases between. The CDR3: CASSLGGGYEQYF. The CDR3 coding sequence is TGTGCCAGCAGCTTGGGGGGCGGGTACGAGCAGTACTTC.

The chain couples TRBV7-2 to TRBJ2-6, with D uncertain. Germline V lookup: CDR1 SGHTA, CDR2 FQGNSA. The CDR3 is made up of 15 amino acids. V was cut by 6 bases and J by 0 bases, with 9 bases left in between. The CDR3 here is CASRFGDSGANVLTF. The DNA for the CDR3 is TGTGCCAGCAGGTTTGGGGACTCTGGGGCCAACGTCCTGACTTTC.

V and J are TRBV29-1 and TRBJ2-1, with 9 bases that match TRBD2. Germline assignment: CDR1 SQVTM and CDR2 ANQGSEA. With 4 bases clipped from V and 3 bases from J, the junction kept 7 bases outside the gene matches. This CDR3 spans 15 amino acids. CDR3: CSVVDASGNYNEQFF. CDR3 DNA sequence: TGCAGCGTTGTCGATGCTAGCGGGAACTACAATGAGCAGTTCTTC.

The V and J genes are TRBV27 and TRBJ2-7, with D perhaps given as TRBD1 or TRBD2 (5 bases each). The CDR3 totals 14 residues. CDR1 is MNHEY and CDR2 is SMNVEV in the germline V gene (reference sequence). Trimming removed 5 bases from V and 1 base from J, with 12 bases in between. CDR3 amino acids: CASSNRDGSYEQYF. CDR3 sequence (DNA): TGTGCCAGCAGTAATCGGGACGGATCCTACGAGCAGTACTTC.

The J gene is TRBJ2-1, the V gene TRBV27; TRBD1 or TRBD2 may be the D gene (5 bases each). V was clipped by 6 bases and J by 7 bases, with 22 bases between them. This CDR3 comprises 16 residues. The germline V gene encodes CDR1 MNHEY and CDR2 SMNVEV (reference sequence). The CDR3 region has the DNA TGTGCCAGCAGACCCTCCCGGGACCCTACTGGGAATGAGCAGTTCTTC. It is translated as CASRPSRDPTGNEQFF.

The chain joins TRBV27 to TRBJ2-7, with D possibly TRBD2 on 6 matching bases. Germline values: CDR1 MNHEY, CDR2 SMNVEV (reference sequence). The CDR3 length is 14 residues. V was trimmed by 6 bases and J by 7 bases, leaving 19 bases between them. Here the CDR3 DNA reads TGTGCCAGCAGCCCTGGCCACGCCGCGGGGGAGCAGTACTTC. Amino acid sequence: CASSPGHAAGEQYF.

Comments on this clone: This specimen includes other DNA sequences encoding the same CDR3. The V and J genes are TRBV11-2 and TRBJ2-5, with 11 nucleotides matching TRBD2. The CDR3 runs 15 residues. Germline CDR1 and CDR2: SGHAT and FQNNGV. With V trimmed by 0 bases and J by 5 bases, 2 bases remained unmatched. CDR3 loop: CASSLELAGVETQYF. CDR3 in DNA: TGTGCCAGCAGCTTAGAACTAGCGGGAGTTGAGACCCAGTACTTC.

CDR3 sequence (DNA): TGTGCCAGCAGCTTATGGGGTATTGATCAGCCCCAGCATTTT. This translates into CASSLWGIDQPQHF. The V call is TRBV7-8, the J call TRBJ1-5; D is uncertain. Trimming shortened V by 2 bases and J by 5 bases, and 10 bases separated the two germline ends. The CDR3 has 14 residues. CDR1 and CDR2 from the germline V gene are SGHVS and FQNEAQ.